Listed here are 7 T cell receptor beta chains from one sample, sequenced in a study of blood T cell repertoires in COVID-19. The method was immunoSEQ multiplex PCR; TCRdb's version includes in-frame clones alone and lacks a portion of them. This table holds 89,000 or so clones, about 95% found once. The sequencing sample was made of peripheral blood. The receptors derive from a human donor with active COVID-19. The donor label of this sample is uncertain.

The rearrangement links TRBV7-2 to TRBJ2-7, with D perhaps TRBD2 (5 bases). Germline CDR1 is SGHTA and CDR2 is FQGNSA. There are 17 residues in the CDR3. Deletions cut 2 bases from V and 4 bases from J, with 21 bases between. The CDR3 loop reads CASSLRSGLRDKYEQYF. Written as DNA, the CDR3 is TGTGCCAGCAGCTTAAGGAGCGGCCTCCGGGATAAGTACGAGCAGTACTTC.

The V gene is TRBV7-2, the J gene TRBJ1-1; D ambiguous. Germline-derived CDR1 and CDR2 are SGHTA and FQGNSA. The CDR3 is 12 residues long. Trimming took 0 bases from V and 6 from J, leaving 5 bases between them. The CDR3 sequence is CASSLAGSEAFF. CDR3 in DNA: TGTGCCAGCAGCTTAGCGGGCTCTGAAGCTTTCTTT.

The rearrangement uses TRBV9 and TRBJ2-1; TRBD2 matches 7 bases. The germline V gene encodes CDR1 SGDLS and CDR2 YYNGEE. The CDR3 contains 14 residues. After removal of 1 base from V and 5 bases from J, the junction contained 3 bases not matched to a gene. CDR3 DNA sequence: TGTGCCAGCAGCGTAAGGGACTACAACAATGAGCAGTTCTTC. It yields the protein CASSVRDYNNEQFF.

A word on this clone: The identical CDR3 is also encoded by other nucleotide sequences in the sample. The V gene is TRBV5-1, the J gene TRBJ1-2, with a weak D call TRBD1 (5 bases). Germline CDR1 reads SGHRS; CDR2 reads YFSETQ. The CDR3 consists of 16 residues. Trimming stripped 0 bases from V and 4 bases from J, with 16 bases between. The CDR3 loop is CASSLEGGRGGYGYTF. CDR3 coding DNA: TGCGCCAGCAGCTTGGAAGGTGGGCGGGGGGGCTATGGCTACACCTTC.

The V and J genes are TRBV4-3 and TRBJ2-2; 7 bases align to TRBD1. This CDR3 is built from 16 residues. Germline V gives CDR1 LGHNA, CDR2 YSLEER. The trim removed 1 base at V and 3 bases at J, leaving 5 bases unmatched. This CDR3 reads CASSQAGTAYTGELFF. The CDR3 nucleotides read TGCGCCAGCAGCCAAGCCGGGACAGCTTACACCGGGGAGCTGTTTTTT.

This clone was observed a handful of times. The CDR3 reads CASSLGRGLGSPLHF. The CDR3 nucleotides are TGTGCCAGCAGCTTAGGCAGGGGGCTAGGTTCACCCCTCCACTTT. The gene calls are TRBV13 and TRBJ1-6; TRBD1 agrees at 8 bases. The CDR3 covers 15 residues. Per germline, CDR1 PRHDT and CDR2 FYEKMQ (reference sequence). The V gene end was trimmed by 0 bases and the J gene end by 9 bases; junction bases not matched to a gene: 4.

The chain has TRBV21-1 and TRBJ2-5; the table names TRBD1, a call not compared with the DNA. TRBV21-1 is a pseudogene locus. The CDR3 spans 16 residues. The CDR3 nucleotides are TGTGCCAGCAGCAAACGGACAGGGGAACGTCAAGAGACCCAGTACTTC. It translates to CASSKRTGERQETQYF.